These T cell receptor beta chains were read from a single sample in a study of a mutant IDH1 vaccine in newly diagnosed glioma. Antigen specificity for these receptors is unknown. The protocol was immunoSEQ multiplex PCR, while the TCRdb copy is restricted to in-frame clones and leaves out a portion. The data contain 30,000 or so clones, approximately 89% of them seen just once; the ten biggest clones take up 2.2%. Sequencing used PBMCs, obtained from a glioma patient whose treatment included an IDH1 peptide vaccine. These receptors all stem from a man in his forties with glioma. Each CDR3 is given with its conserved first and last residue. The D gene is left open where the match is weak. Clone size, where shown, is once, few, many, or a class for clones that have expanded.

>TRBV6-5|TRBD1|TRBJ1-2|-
CASSKDRDNYGYTF
TGTGCCAGCAGTAAGGACAGGGACAACTATGGCTACACCTTC
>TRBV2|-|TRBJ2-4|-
CASSRTGLAKNIQYF
TGTGCCAGCAGTCGTACAGGGTTAGCCAAAAACATTCAGTACTTC
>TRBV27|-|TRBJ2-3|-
CASSRTTGEGAGTDTQYF
TGTGCCAGCAGCCGAACGACGGGGGAGGGGGCTGGCACAGATACGCAGTATTTT
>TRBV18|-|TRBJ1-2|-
CASSPPVGSTYGYTF
TGTGCCAGCTCACCACCGGTAGGATCCACCTATGGCTACACCTTC
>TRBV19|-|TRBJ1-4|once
CASSIGGAEEKLFF
TGTGCCAGTAGTATAGGAGGGGCTGAAGAAAAACTGTTTTTT
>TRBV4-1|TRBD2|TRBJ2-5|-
CASSQLTSGGGETQYF
TGCGCCAGCAGCCAACTTACTAGCGGGGGAGGTGAGACCCAGTACTTC
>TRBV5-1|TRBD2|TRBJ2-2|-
CASSLGTRRTGELFF
TGCGCCAGCAGCTTGGGGACTAGACGGACCGGGGAGCTGTTTTTT
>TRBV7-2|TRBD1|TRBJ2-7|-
CASSLPGQGISYEQYF
TGTGCCAGCAGCTTGCCGGGACAGGGGATCTCCTACGAGCAGTACTTC
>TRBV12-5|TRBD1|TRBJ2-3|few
CASSGDRVLTDTQYF
TGTGCTAGTTCTGGCGACAGGGTCCTCACAGATACGCAGTATTTT
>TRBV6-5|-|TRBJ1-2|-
CASSSRQAIYGYTF
TGTGCCAGCAGTTCCCGACAGGCGATATATGGCTACACCTTC
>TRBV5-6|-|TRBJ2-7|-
CASSLVGRYYEQYF
TGTGCCAGCAGCTTGGTCGGCCGCTACTACGAGCAGTACTTC
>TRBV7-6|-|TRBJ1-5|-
CASSLEGMGQPQHF
TGTGCCAGCAGCTTAGAGGGGATGGGTCAGCCCCAGCATTTT
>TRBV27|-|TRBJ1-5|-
CASSRTGGENSNQPQHF
TGTGCCAGCAGCCGAACCGGGGGAGAGAATAGCAATCAGCCCCAGCATTTT
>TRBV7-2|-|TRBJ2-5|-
CASSFYSVEETQYF
TGTGCCAGCAGCTTTTACAGTGTTGAGGAGACCCAGTACTTC
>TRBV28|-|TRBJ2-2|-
CASSERKYTGELFF
TGTGCCAGCAGTGAGCGGAAATACACCGGGGAGCTGTTTTTT